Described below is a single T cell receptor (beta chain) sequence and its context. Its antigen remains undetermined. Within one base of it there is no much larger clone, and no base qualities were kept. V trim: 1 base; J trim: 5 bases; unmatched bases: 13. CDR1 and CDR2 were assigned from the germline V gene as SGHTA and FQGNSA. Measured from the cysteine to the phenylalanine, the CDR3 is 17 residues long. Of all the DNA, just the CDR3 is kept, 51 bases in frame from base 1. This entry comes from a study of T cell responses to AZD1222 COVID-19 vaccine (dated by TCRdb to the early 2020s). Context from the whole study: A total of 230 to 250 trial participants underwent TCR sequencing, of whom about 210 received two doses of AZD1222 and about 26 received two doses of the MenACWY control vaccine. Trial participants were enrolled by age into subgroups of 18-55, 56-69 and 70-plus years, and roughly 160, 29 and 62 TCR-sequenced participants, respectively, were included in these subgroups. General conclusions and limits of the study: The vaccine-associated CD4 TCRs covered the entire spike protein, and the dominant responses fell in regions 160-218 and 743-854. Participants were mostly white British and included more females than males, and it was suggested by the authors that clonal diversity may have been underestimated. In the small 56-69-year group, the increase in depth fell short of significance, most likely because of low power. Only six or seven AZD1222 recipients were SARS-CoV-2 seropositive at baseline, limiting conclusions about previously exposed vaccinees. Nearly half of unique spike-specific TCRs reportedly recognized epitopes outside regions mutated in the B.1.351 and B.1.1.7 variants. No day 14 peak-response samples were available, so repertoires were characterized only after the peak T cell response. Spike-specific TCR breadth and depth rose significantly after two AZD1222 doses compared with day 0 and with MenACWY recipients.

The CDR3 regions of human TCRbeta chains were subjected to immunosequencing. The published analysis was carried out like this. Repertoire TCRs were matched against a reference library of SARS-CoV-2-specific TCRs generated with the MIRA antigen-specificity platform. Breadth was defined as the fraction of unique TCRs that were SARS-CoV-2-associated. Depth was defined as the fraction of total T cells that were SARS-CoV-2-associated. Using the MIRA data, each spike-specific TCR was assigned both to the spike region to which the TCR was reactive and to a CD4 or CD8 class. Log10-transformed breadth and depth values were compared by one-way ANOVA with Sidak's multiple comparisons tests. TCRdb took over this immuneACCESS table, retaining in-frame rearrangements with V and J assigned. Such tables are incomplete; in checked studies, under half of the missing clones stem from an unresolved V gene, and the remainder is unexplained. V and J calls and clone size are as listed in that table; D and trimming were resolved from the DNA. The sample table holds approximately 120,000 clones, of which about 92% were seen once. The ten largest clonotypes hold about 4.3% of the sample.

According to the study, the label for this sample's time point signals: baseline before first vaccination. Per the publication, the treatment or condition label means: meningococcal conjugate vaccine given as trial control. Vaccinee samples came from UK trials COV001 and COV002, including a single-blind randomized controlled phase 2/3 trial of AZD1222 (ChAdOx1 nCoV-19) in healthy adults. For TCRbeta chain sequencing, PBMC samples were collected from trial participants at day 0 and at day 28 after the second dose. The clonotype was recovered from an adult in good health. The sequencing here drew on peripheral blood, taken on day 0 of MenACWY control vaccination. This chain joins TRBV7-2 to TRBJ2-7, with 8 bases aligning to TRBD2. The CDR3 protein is CASSLGWSGGIRNEQYF. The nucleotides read TGTGCCAGCAGCTTAGGGTGGTCGGGGGGGATTAGGAACGAGCAGTACTTC.